This TCR beta chain originates from a study of OX40 agonist ivuxolimab in advanced cancers. Turning to the study itself: Patients' therapy was ivuxolimab, an antibody that acts as an agonist of OX40 (CD134). Having had anti-PD-1, anti-PD-L1 or anti-CTLA-4 therapy before was allowed, and around 44% had some.

Assay used: immunoSEQ multiplex PCR; TCRdb lists only in-frame clones, some missing. The table includes roughly 29,000 clones, almost 85% detected once. General study results and limits: The average count of expanded clones was higher among CD8+ T cells than among CD4+. Dosing at 0.1 to 3.0 mg/kg was accompanied by clonal expansion of CD4+ and CD8+ blood T cells by week 6.

Trimming shortened V by 0 bases and J by 3 bases, and 13 bases separated the two germline ends. This CDR3 spans 15 amino acids. The germline V gene encodes CDR1 SGDLS and CDR2 YYNGEE. Within the sample, this clone is medium-sized (0.01 to 0.1%). Antigen: not known. This specimen consisted of CD4+ or CD8+ T cells sorted from blood, obtained in a trial of the OX40 agonist ivuxolimab. The clonotype comes from an adult with an advanced solid tumor such as melanoma, head and neck, liver or kidney cancer. V gene TRBV9 combines with J gene TRBJ2-7; D possibly matches TRBD1 or TRBD2 (5 bases each). The CDR3, as DNA: TGTGCCAGCAGCGTAGGGGACGCTTTCGGCTACGAGCAGTACTTC. It yields the protein CASSVGDAFGYEQYF.